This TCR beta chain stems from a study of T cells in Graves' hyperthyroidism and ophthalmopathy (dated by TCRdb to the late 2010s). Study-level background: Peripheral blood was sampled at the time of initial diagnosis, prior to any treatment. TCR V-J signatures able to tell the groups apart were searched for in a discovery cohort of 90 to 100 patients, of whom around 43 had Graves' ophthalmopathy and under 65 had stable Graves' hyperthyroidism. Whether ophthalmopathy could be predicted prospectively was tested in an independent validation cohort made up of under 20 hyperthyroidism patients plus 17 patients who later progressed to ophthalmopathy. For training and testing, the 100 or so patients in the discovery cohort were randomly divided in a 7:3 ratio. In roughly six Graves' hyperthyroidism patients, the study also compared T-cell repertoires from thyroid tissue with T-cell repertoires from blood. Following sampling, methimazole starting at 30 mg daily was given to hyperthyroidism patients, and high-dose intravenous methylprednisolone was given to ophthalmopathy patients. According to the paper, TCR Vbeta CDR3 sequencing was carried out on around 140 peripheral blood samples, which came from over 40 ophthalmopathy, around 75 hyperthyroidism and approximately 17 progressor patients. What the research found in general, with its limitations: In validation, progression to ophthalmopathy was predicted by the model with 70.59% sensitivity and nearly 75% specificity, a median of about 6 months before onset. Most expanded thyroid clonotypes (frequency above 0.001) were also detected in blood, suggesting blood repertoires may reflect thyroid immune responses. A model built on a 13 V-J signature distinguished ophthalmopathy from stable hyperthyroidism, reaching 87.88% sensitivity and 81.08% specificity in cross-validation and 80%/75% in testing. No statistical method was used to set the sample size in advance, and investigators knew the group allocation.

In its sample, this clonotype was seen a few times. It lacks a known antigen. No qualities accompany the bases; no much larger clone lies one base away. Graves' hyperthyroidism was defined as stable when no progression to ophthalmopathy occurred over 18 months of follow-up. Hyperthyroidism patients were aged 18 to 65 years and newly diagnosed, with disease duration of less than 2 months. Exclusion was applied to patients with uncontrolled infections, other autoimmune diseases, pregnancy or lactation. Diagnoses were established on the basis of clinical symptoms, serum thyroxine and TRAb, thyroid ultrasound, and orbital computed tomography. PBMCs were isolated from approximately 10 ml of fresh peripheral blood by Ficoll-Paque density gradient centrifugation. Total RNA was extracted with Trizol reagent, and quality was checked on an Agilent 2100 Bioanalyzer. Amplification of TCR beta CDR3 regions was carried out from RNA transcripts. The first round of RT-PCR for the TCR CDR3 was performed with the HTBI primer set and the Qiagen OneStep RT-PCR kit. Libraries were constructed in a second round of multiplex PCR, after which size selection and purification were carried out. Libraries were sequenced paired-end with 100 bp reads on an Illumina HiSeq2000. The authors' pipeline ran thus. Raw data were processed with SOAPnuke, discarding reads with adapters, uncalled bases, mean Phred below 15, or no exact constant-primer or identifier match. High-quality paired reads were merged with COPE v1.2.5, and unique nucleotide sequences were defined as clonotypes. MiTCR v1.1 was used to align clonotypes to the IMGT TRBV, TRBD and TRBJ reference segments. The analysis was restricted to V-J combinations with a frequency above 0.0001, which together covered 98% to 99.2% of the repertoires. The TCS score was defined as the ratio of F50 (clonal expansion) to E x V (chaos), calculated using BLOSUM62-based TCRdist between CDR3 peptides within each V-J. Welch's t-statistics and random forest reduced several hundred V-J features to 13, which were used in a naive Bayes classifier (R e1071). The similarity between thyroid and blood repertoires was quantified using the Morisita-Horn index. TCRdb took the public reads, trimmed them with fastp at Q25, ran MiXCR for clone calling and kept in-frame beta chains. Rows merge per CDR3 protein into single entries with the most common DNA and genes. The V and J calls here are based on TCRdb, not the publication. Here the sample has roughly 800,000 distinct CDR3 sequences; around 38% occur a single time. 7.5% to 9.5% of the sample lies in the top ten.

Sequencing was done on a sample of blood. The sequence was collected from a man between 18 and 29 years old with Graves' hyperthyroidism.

The sequence in DNA is TGTGCCAGCAGTTTAGCGGGACCGGAGGGTGGCTACACCTTC. It is translated as CASSLAGPEGGYTF. The chain was built from TRBV12-3 or TRBV12-4 and TRBJ1-2; the D gene is possibly TRBD1, with 5 bases matching. Taken from cysteine to phenylalanine, the CDR3 has 14 residues. Only CDR3 DNA is held: 42 bases, read in frame from base 1. V is shortened by 0 bases, J by 7 bases, and the region joining them spans 12 bases.